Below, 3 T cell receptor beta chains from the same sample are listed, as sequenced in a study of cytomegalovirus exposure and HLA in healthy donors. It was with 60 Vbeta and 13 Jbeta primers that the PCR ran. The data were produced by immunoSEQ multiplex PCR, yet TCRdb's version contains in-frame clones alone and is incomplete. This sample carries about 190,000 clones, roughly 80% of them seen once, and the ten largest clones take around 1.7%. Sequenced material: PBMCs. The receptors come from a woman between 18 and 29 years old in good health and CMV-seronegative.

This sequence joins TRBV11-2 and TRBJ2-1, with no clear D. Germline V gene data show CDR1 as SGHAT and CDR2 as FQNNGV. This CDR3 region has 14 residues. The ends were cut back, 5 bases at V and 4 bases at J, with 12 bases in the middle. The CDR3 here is CASSPPRSYNEQFF. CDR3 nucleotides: TGTGCCAGCAGCCCCCCGAGAAGTTACAATGAGCAGTTCTTC.

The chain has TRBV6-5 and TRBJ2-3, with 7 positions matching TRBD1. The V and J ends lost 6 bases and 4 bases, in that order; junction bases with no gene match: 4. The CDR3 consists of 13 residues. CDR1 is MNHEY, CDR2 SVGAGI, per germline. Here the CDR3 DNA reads TGTGCCAGCAGCGACAGGGTCCCAGATACGCAGTATTTT. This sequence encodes CASSDRVPDTQYF.

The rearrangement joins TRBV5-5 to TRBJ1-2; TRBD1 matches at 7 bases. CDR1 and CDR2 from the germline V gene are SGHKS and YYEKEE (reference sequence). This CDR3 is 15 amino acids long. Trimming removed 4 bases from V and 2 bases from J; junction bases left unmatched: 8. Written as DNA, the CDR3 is TGTGCCAGCAGCCTATCTGGGACAGAGAACTATGGCTACACCTTC. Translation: CASSLSGTENYGYTF.